Given below is one T cell receptor beta chain in context. Its antigen is currently unknown. Cultured CD4+ T cell DNA underwent sequencing with the Oncomine TCR Beta short-read assay. MiXCR, applied by TCRdb to the PCR reads, yields one record per CDR3 protein. The top ten hold 11% of the sample, which has roughly 11,000 distinct CDR3 sequences, over 70% seen once. These data belong to a study of vaccination and CD4 T cells after COVID-19. Study overall: Six males and four females, two Hispanic, made up the convalescents. The BNT162b2 or mRNA-1273 vaccine was given to participants in two doses. Stimulation of the cells used overlapping spike peptide pools from SARS-CoV-2 and from the common cold coronaviruses HCoV-NL63, HCoV-OC43 and HCoV-229E.

Indicated treatment: roughly 11-day PBMC culture with coronavirus spike peptide pools or control peptides (ViraFEST assay). This CDR3 contains 15 residues. V lost 0 bases and J lost 1, with 11 bases in between. CDR1 and CDR2 from the germline V gene are DFQATT and SNEGSKA (reference sequence). The chain uses TRBV20-1 and TRBJ2-3; the D gene is possibly TRBD1 (6 bases). The receptor's source is a human donor who had recovered from COVID-19. The sample taken for sequencing was CD4+ T cells from blood, cultured in vitro. CDR3 region: CSARDWAGGTDTQYF. CDR3 in DNA: TGCAGTGCTAGAGATTGGGCAGGGGGCACAGATACGCAGTATTTT.